Presented here are 4 T cell receptor beta chains from one specimen sequenced in a study of CD8 T cells in Susac syndrome. A quantity of roughly 0.5 to 1 ug RNA underwent reverse transcription using random hexamers. TCRdb re-called the immunoSEQ multiplex PCR reads with MiXCR, one entry per CDR3 protein. Of 210,000 or so distinct CDR3 sequences in the sample, approximately 94% were seen once. The sequenced sample consisted of CD4+ T cells from PBMCs. The source of these receptors is a human donor with Susac syndrome.

This chain uses TRBV10-3 with TRBJ2-5; 11 positions agree with TRBD1. CDR1 and CDR2 (germline): ENHRY, SYGVKD. The V gene end was trimmed by 7 bases and the J gene end by 4 bases; junction bases not matched to a gene: 2. The CDR3 sequence is 13 residues long. The CDR3 reads CAIKGTGGETQYF. As DNA, the CDR3 is TGTGCCATCAAAGGGACAGGGGGAGAGACCCAGTACTTC.

The chain employs TRBV18 and TRBJ1-5; no reliable D call. V gave up 2 bases and J gave up 1 base, with 9 bases separating them. The CDR3 consists of 15 residues. Germline CDR1 KGHSH, CDR2 LQKENI. The CDR3 sequence: CASSPMMESNQPQHF. The CDR3 DNA reads TGTGCCAGCTCACCAATGATGGAGAGCAATCAGCCCCAGCATTTT.

J is TRBJ1-1 and V is TRBV19, with 8 bases identical to TRBD1. V gave up 7 bases and J gave up 0 bases; unmatched junction bases: 7. This CDR3 spans 15 amino acids. Germline V gives CDR1 LNHDA, CDR2 SQIVND (reference sequence). This CDR3 is CASTNDRGMNTEAFF. In DNA form, the CDR3 reads TGTGCCAGTACCAATGACAGGGGCATGAACACTGAAGCTTTCTTT.

V and J are TRBV28 and TRBJ2-1, with D perhaps matching TRBD1 (7 bases). The CDR3 runs 16 residues. Trimming took off 6 bases at V and 2 bases at J, with 17 bases between the two ends. The germline V gene has CDR1 MDHEN and CDR2 SYDVKM. The CDR3 here is CASSPGGGQTYNEQFF. The CDR3 bases are TGTGCCAGCAGCCCAGGGGGAGGACAGACCTACAATGAGCAGTTCTTC.